The clone carrying this T cell receptor beta chain appeared many times. Its antigen is undetermined. The sample belongs to a study of blood T cells in healthy people across ages. Points from the study as a whole: It was held that the diversity estimates obtained from one million T cells were underestimates.

PCR was performed a second time for about 7 to 12 cycles using a sample-barcoded 5' primer and a J-beta primer mix. TCRdb used MiXCR to reprocess the 5' RACE reads, holding one entry per CDR3 protein. This table holds 1 million or so distinct CDR3 sequences, 40% to 50% found once. The amount of total RNA extracted per sample was at least 5.5 micrograms. V was cut by 5 bases and J by 7 bases, with 12 bases left in between. This CDR3 has 13 amino acids. Germline loops: CDR1 SGHTA, CDR2 FQGTGA. Source material: blood. This receptor was identified in a woman in her fifties or sixties in good health. The chain joins TRBV7-3 to TRBJ1-5, with D uncertain. The CDR3: CASSADAGQPQHF. The CDR3 coding sequence is TGTGCCAGCAGCGCCGACGCGGGGCAGCCCCAGCATTTT.